The 24 T cell receptor beta chains in this list originate from one sample, sequenced in a study of a mutant IDH1 vaccine in newly diagnosed glioma. Documented time point: week 5, during vaccination. All doses held 300 ug of mutant IDH1 20-mer peptide, with topical imiquimod. The protocol was immunoSEQ multiplex PCR, while the TCRdb copy is restricted to in-frame clones and leaves out a portion. The table shows some 55,000 clones, with 85% to 90% occurring only once. For these TCRs, the target antigens are not known. This specimen consisted of PBMCs, obtained from a glioma patient whose treatment included an IDH1 peptide vaccine. These receptor sequences come from a woman in her 40s with glioma.

This clone was seen a single time. This chain connects TRBV4-2 to TRBJ1-6; tentative D call: TRBD1 (6 bases). The length of the CDR3 is 17 residues. Germline loops: CDR1 LGHNA, CDR2 YNFKEQ. Deletions cut 0 bases from V and 10 bases from J, with 19 bases between. This CDR3 reads CASSQDFRQGPSSPLHF. CDR3 DNA: TGTGCCAGCAGCCAAGACTTCCGGCAGGGGCCTAGCTCACCCCTCCACTTT.

V and J are TRBV6-1 and TRBJ2-7, with TRBD1 matching 7 bases. The CDR3 spans 13 residues. Germline trimming cut 7 bases from V and 2 bases from J; bases unmatched to any gene: 5. Germline-derived CDR1 and CDR2 are MNHNS and SASEGT. This chain's CDR3 is CASTLGQTYEQYF. CDR3 nucleotide sequence: TGTGCCAGCACCTTGGGACAGACCTACGAGCAGTACTTC.

The genes are TRBV27 and TRBJ1-5; D is perhaps TRBD1 (5 bases). This CDR3 contains 11 residues. Germline CDR1 reads MNHEY; CDR2 reads SMNVEV (reference sequence). Trimming shortened V by 4 bases and J by 9 bases, and 7 bases separated the two germline ends. CDR3 nucleotide sequence: TGTGCCAGCAGTTGGGGGGGGCCCCAGCATTTT. This encodes CASSWGGPQHF.

On this clone itself: The same CDR3 can be traced to other DNA sequences in this sample. The CDR3 DNA follows: TGTGCCAGTAGGGATCAAGAGACCCAGTACTTC. This codes for CASRDQETQYF. This chain connects TRBV19 to TRBJ2-5, with D unclear. Deletions cut 6 bases from V and 2 bases from J, with 4 bases between. The CDR3 is 11 residues long. CDR1 LNHDA and CDR2 SQIVND come from the germline V gene (reference sequence).

This chain joins TRBV10-3 and TRBJ2-3, with D tentatively TRBD1 (5 bases). V was cut by 0 bases and J by 0 bases, with 13 bases left in between. Germline loops: CDR1 ENHRY, CDR2 SYGVKD. The CDR3 runs to 17 residues. CDR3 nucleotide sequence: TGTGCCATCAGTGAGTCATTGGGGCCGACTAGCACAGATACGCAGTATTTT. Translated, it gives CAISESLGPTSTDTQYF.

This sequence joins TRBV5-5 and TRBJ1-3, with a tentative D call TRBD1 (6 bases). The CDR3 sequence is 15 residues long. Germline CDR1 reads SGHKS; CDR2 reads YYEKEE (reference sequence). The V end lost 0 bases, the J end lost 4 bases, and 11 bases lay between the germline ends. The DNA of the CDR3 is TGTGCCAGCAGCTTGGCAGGGGTTGGGGGAAACACCATATATTTT. It translates to CASSLAGVGGNTIYF.

The chain uses TRBV18 and TRBJ2-6, with D unresolved. The CDR3 is 14 residues long. The ends were cut back, 3 bases at V and 0 bases at J, with 3 bases in the middle. Per germline, CDR1 KGHSH and CDR2 LQKENI. The CDR3 DNA sequence: TGTGCCAGCTCACCCCTCTCTGGGGCCAACGTCCTGACTTTC. This codes for CASSPLSGANVLTF. Looking up the rest from reference TRBV18 and TRBJ2-6 gives the full variable domain: NAGVMQNPRHLVRRRGQEARLRCSPMKGHSHVYWYRQLPEEGLKFMVYLQKENIIDESGMPKERFSAEFPKEGPSILRIQQVVRGDSAAYFCASSPLSGANVLTFGAGSRLTVL.

The rearrangement links TRBV6-5 to TRBJ1-2; the D gene is possibly TRBD1 (6 bases). V lost 2 bases and J 7 bases, leaving 11 bases between the germline ends. In germline, CDR1 is MNHEY, CDR2 SVGAGI. CDR3 length: 13 residues. CDR3: CASSYPGGGGYTF. CDR3 bases: TGTGCCAGCAGTTACCCGGGAGGGGGTGGCTACACCTTC.

The V gene is TRBV15, the J gene TRBJ2-2; D possibly corresponds to TRBD2 (5 bases). Germline values: CDR1 LNHNV, CDR2 YYDKDF (reference sequence). Between the trimmed V and J ends, which lost 0 bases and 5 bases, there was a span of 10 bases. The CDR3 spans 15 residues. The CDR3, as DNA: TGTGCCACCAGCAGAGATCTTGGACTGACCGGGGAGCTGTTTTTT. Its translation: CATSRDLGLTGELFF.

This clone was detected only once. This chain connects TRBV9 to TRBJ2-7; D is perhaps TRBD1 (5 bases). Trimming removed 1 base at V and 5 bases at J, with 13 bases between. The germline gives CDR1 SGDLS, CDR2 YYNGEE. The CDR3 loop spans 14 amino acids. The CDR3 here is CASSVFPGMNEQYF. As DNA, the CDR3 is TGTGCCAGCAGCGTATTTCCAGGGATGAACGAGCAGTACTTC.

This clone was observed a few times. The rearrangement uses TRBV2 and TRBJ2-7; 7 bases are a match to TRBD1. The CDR3 is made up of 13 amino acids. Germline loops: CDR1 SNHLY, CDR2 FYNNEI. V lost 7 bases to trimming and J lost 0 bases; unmatched junction nucleotides: 3. CDR3 nucleotides: TGTGCCAGCAACAACAGGGGCTCCTACGAGCAGTACTTC. Amino acid sequence: CASNNRGSYEQYF.

J is TRBJ1-3 and V is TRBV6-5; D may be TRBD1 (6 bases). Germline CDR1 reads MNHEY; CDR2 reads SVGAGI. The CDR3 totals 15 residues. The V end lost 5 bases, the J end lost 0 bases, and 11 bases lay between the germline ends. The CDR3 region is CASSPDRFSGNTIYF. The CDR3, as DNA: TGTGCCAGCAGTCCAGACAGGTTCTCTGGAAACACCATATATTTT.

The chain combines TRBV25-1 with TRBJ2-3; no clear D gene. Germline loops: CDR1 MGHDK, CDR2 SYGVNS. There are 13 residues in the CDR3. V shed 5 bases and J shed 5 bases, with 11 bases lying between them. CDR3 protein: CASSPTGGDTQYF. CDR3 coding DNA: TGTGCCAGCAGTCCGACCGGTGGAGATACGCAGTATTTT.

The chain is built from TRBV7-8 and TRBJ1-2, with 9 bases matching TRBD1. V lost 4 bases to trimming and J lost 2 bases; unmatched junction nucleotides: 2. The CDR3 length is 14 residues. CDR1 and CDR2 (germline): SGHVS, FQNEAQ. The CDR3 reads CASSSTGGNYGYTF. The DNA for the CDR3 is TGTGCCAGCAGCTCGACAGGGGGGAACTATGGCTACACCTTC.

The V and J genes are TRBV19 and TRBJ2-2, with TRBD1 identical over 9 bases. Trimming removed 6 bases from V and 5 bases from J; junction bases left unmatched: 1. This CDR3 contains 13 residues. The germline V gene encodes CDR1 LNHDA and CDR2 SQIVND (reference sequence). CDR3: CASSGQGTGELFF. In nucleotides, the CDR3 is TGTGCCAGTAGCGGACAGGGGACCGGGGAGCTGTTTTTT.

This clone was seen once. This chain links TRBV19 with TRBJ2-7, with 8 bases that match TRBD2. Per germline, CDR1 LNHDA and CDR2 SQIVND (reference sequence). The CDR3 is 13 amino acids. Trimming at V came to 5 bases and at J to 7 bases, leaving 7 bases not matched to a gene. The CDR3 sequence: CASSWGTRGEQYF. As DNA, the CDR3 is TGTGCCAGTAGTTGGGGGACTAGAGGAGAGCAGTACTTC.

The V gene is TRBV5-1, the J gene TRBJ2-7; D unclear. Looked up from germline, CDR1 is SGHRS and CDR2 is YFSETQ. This CDR3 is 13 amino acids long. V lost 0 bases and J 5 bases, leaving 9 bases between the germline ends. The CDR3 region has the DNA TGCGCCAGCAGCTTGGGACCCTCGGACGAGCAGTACTTC. It yields the protein CASSLGPSDEQYF.

The gene calls are TRBV6-5 and TRBJ1-2, with no clear D. The CDR3 is made up of 14 amino acids. CDR1 and CDR2 from the germline V gene are MNHEY and SVGAGI. V was shortened by 2 bases and J by 1 base, with 8 bases between the two germline ends. CDR3 in amino acids: CASSYGRLNYGYTF. The CDR3 DNA reads as TGTGCCAGCAGTTACGGCAGGCTTAACTATGGCTACACCTTC.

The chain links TRBV5-1 to TRBJ2-7; D ambiguous. Germline V gene lookup returns CDR1 SGHRS and CDR2 YFSETQ. The CDR3 sequence is 15 residues long. Trimming pared 0 bases from V and 4 bases from J, leaving 14 bases between. The CDR3 DNA is TGCGCCAGCAGCTTGGACAGAACCGGGTGGTACGAGCAGTACTTC. It specifies CASSLDRTGWYEQYF. Full variable domain (remainder filled in from reference TRBV5-1 and TRBJ2-7): KAGVTQTPRYLIKTRGQQVTLSCSPISGHRSVSWYQQTPGQGLQFLFEYFSETQRNKGNFPGRFSGRQFSNSRSEMNVSTLELGDSALYLCASSLDRTGWYEQYFGPGTRLTVT.

The chain joins TRBV19 to TRBJ1-1; no clear D. Germline CDR1 is LNHDA and CDR2 is SQIVND (reference sequence). Trimming removed 6 bases from V and 5 bases from J, with 19 bases in between. The length of the CDR3 is 15 residues. CDR3 nucleotide sequence: TGTGCCAGTAGCCTATCGCGGAGCCCCTGGACTGAAGCTTTCTTT. It codes for CASSLSRSPWTEAFF.

The J gene is TRBJ2-2, the V gene TRBV7-6, with D maybe TRBD1 (5 bases). Trimming took off 3 bases at V and 1 base at J, with 6 bases between the two ends. There are 14 residues in the CDR3. Germline CDR1 is SGHVS and CDR2 is FNYEAQ. Here the CDR3 reads CASSFGQNTGELFF. CDR3 sequence (DNA): TGTGCCAGCAGCTTCGGACAGAACACCGGGGAGCTGTTTTTT.

The rearrangement links TRBV6-5 to TRBJ1-1; D perhaps matches TRBD1 (5 bases). The CDR3 consists of 15 residues. Germline CDR1 and CDR2: MNHEY and SVGAGI. V was shortened by 6 bases and J by 0 bases, with 14 bases between the two germline ends. The CDR3 DNA sequence: TGTGCCAGCAGGGGGGACCGAGCGATGAACACTGAAGCTTTCTTT. Protein product: CASRGDRAMNTEAFF.

The chain couples TRBV6-5 to TRBJ1-1; D gene unclear. The CDR3 length is 15 residues. In germline, CDR1 is MNHEY, CDR2 SVGAGI. Trimming removed 5 bases at V and 3 bases at J, with 16 bases between. In nucleotides, the CDR3 is TGTGCCAGCAGTCCATTCCTTAACCTGGACACTGAAGCTTTCTTT. This codes for CASSPFLNLDTEAFF.

This chain links TRBV7-9 with TRBJ2-5; 10 nucleotides align to TRBD2. The CDR3 is 17 amino acids. CDR1 SEHNR and CDR2 FQNEAQ come from the germline V gene (reference sequence). V was pared by 3 bases and J by 3 bases, with 10 bases of the junction left unmatched. As DNA, the CDR3 is TGTGCCAGCAGCTTCCCGGGGGTAGCGGGGGGCAAAGAGACCCAGTACTTC. This translates into CASSFPGVAGGKETQYF.